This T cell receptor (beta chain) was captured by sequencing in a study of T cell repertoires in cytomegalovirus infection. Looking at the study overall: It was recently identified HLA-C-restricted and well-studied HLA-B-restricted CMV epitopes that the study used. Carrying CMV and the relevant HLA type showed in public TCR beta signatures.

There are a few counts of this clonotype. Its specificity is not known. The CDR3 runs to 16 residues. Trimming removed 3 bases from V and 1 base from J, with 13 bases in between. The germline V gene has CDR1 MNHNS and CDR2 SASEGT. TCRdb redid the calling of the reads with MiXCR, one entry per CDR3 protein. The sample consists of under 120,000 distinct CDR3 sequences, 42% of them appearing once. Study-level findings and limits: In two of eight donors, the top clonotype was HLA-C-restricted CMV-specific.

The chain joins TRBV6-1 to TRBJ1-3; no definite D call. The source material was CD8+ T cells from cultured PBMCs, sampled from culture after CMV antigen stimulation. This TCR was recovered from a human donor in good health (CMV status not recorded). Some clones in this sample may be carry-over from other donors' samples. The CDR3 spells CASSEWVSSSGNTIYF. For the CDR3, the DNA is TGTGCCAGCAGTGAGTGGGTATCATCGTCTGGAAACACCATATATTTT.